The 19 T cell receptor beta chains in this list originate from one sample, sequenced in a study of graft-versus-host responses after intestinal transplantation. Graft tissue processing released intraepithelial and lamina propria lymphocytes. The method was immunoSEQ multiplex PCR; TCRdb's version includes in-frame clones alone and lacks a portion of them. The sample yields some 15,000 clones, 65% to 85% seen once. The sample was ileum tissue, taken almost 470 days after intestinal transplant. These receptors were taken from a human patient who received an intestinal transplant, so some T cells may come from the graft donor.

This sequence joins TRBV9 and TRBJ2-1; D possibly corresponds to TRBD1 (6 bases). V lost 0 bases and J 3 bases, leaving 16 bases between the germline ends. Germline V gene sequence: CDR1 SGDLS, CDR2 YYNGEE. This CDR3 spans 17 amino acids. The DNA for the CDR3 is TGTGCCAGCAGCGTAGTGTCCAGGGGAACGGGCTACAATGAGCAGTTCTTC. Translated, it gives CASSVVSRGTGYNEQFF.

The chain is built from TRBV13 and TRBJ2-3; the match to TRBD1 covers 9 bases. V shed 0 bases, J shed 5 bases, and the junction held 9 bases outside the gene matches. The CDR3 consists of 17 residues. Per germline, CDR1 PRHDT and CDR2 FYEKMQ (reference sequence). The CDR3 is CASSLGQGAVGRDTQYF. The CDR3 DNA follows: TGTGCCAGCAGCTTAGGACAGGGGGCGGTGGGGAGAGATACGCAGTATTTT.

Written as DNA, the CDR3 is TGTGCCAGCAGCCTTTACAGGGGGACCTATGGCTACACCTTC. It encodes CASSLYRGTYGYTF. The chain joins TRBV28 to TRBJ1-2, with 8 bases matching TRBD1. The CDR3 is made up of 14 amino acids. The junction had 7 bases not matched to a gene; V was cut back by 6 bases and J by 4 bases. CDR1 and CDR2 from the germline V gene are MDHEN and SYDVKM.

The chain links TRBV18 to TRBJ1-6; 9 bases match TRBD1. Trimming cost V 4 bases and J 10 bases; bases outside gene matches: 5. This CDR3 comprises 14 residues. The germline V gene encodes CDR1 KGHSH and CDR2 LQKENI. The CDR3 loop reads CASSRDRAFSPLHF. CDR3 nucleotides: TGTGCCAGCTCACGGGACAGGGCTTTCTCACCCCTCCACTTT.

The genes are TRBV2 and TRBJ2-1, with a possible D match to TRBD1 (5 bases). Trimming cost V 6 bases and J 6 bases, with 18 bases left between them. The germline CDR1 and CDR2 sequences are SNHLY and FYNNEI. This CDR3 spans 15 amino acids. The CDR3 region has the DNA TGTGCCAGCAGCCGGTCTGGGGCAGTCGGCAATGAGCAGTTCTTC. This codes for CASSRSGAVGNEQFF.

This sequence joins TRBV27 and TRBJ1-3; no clear D gene. The CDR3 covers 16 residues. CDR1 is MNHEY, CDR2 SMNVEV, per germline (reference sequence). V lost 8 bases to trimming and J lost 5 bases, with 22 bases between them. CDR3 sequence: CASPPRQEIIRNTIYF. The CDR3 DNA is TGTGCCAGCCCCCCCCGGCAGGAGATAATCCGAAACACCATATATTTT.

The V call is TRBV10-3, the J call TRBJ2-6; 10 bases are a match to TRBD1. V was clipped by 10 bases and J by 4 bases; unmatched bases: 10. The CDR3 totals 16 residues. The germline CDR1 and CDR2 sequences are ENHRY and SYGVKD. CDR3 DNA: TGTGCCACCGCCCGGGACAGGGGTTCAGGGGCCAACGTCCTGACTTTC. Translating it yields CATARDRGSGANVLTF.

The rearrangement uses TRBV11-2 and TRBJ2-5; D is undetermined. Near its end, the DNA agrees better with TRBJ2-7, so the J call may be wrong. Per the germline V gene, CDR1 is SGHAT and CDR2 is FQNNGV. This CDR3 region has 11 residues. The CDR3 coding sequence is TGTGCCAGCAGCTTATATTACGAGCAGTACTTC. It yields the protein CASSLYYEQYF.

The gene calls are TRBV4-1 and TRBJ2-3, with TRBD2 identical over 8 bases. This CDR3 is 18 amino acids long. The ends lost 1 base at V and 2 bases at J; junction bases unmatched: 11. CDR1 MGHRA and CDR2 YSYEKL come from the germline V gene. The CDR3 nucleotides read TGCGCCAGCAGCCAAGTTCATTTGGCGGGGGGCTACACAGATACGCAGTATTTT. It yields the protein CASSQVHLAGGYTDTQYF.

V gene TRBV18 combines with J gene TRBJ1-1, with 10 bases fitting TRBD1. There are 14 residues in the CDR3. The junction had 3 bases not matched to a gene; V was cut back by 3 bases and J by 5 bases. The germline V gene has CDR1 KGHSH and CDR2 LQKENI. The chain's CDR3 is CASSPMGQGTEAFF. The CDR3 DNA reads as TGTGCCAGCTCACCCATGGGACAGGGGACTGAAGCTTTCTTT.

This chain connects TRBV13 to TRBJ2-7; TRBD2 aligns across 8 bases. Germline V gives CDR1 PRHDT, CDR2 FYEKMQ (reference sequence). This CDR3 spans 15 amino acids. V dropped 3 bases and J dropped 7; count of bases not matched to a gene: 11. The CDR3 loop is CASSFGRGGGLEQYF. CDR3 DNA: TGTGCCAGCAGCTTCGGCCGGGGCGGGGGGCTAGAGCAGTACTTC.

The count of this clone is one. This chain links TRBV28 with TRBJ2-1; tentatively, D is TRBD1 (5 bases). V lost 1 base and J 2 bases, leaving 12 bases between the germline ends. This CDR3 region has 16 residues. The V gene's germline CDR1 is MDHEN and CDR2 SYDVKM. CDR3 loop: CASSLSKSRAYNEQFF. DNA for the CDR3: TGTGCCAGCAGTTTATCGAAGAGCAGGGCCTACAATGAGCAGTTCTTC.

The chain joins TRBV9 to TRBJ2-3, with no clear D. The CDR3 covers 15 residues. CDR1 and CDR2 from the germline V gene are SGDLS and YYNGEE. Trimming removed 4 bases at V and 4 bases at J, with 16 bases between. CDR3 in amino acids: CASSPYGSGADTQYF. The CDR3 region has the DNA TGTGCCAGCAGCCCTTATGGTTCGGGCGCAGATACGCAGTATTTT.

The table lists this clone with a few counts. The genes are TRBV5-1 and TRBJ1-4, with 12 bases lining up with TRBD1. The CDR3 has 16 residues. Per the germline V gene, CDR1 is SGHRS and CDR2 is YFSETQ. Trimming took 5 bases from V and 6 from J; bases not matched to a gene: 8. CDR3 residues: CASRTRDRGPDEKLFF. The CDR3 DNA reads TGCGCCAGCAGGACCCGGGACAGGGGGCCGGATGAAAAACTGTTTTTT.

The rearrangement joins TRBV4-1 to TRBJ2-7; TRBD1 aligns across 9 bases. Trimming at V came to 1 base and at J to 1 base, leaving 2 bases not matched to a gene. CDR1 and CDR2 (germline): MGHRA, YSYEKL. This CDR3 has 15 residues. The DNA for the CDR3 is TGCGCCAGCAGCCAAGGGACAGGGGCATCCTACGAGCAGTACTTC. As protein: CASSQGTGASYEQYF.

This chain uses TRBV10-3 with TRBJ2-1, with a tentative D call TRBD1 (6 bases). This CDR3 is 15 amino acids long. V shed 2 bases and J shed 9 bases, with 17 bases lying between them. From germline, CDR1 is ENHRY and CDR2 SYGVKD. The CDR3 sequence is CAISEGVQGRAEQFF. In nucleotides, the CDR3 is TGTGCCATCAGTGAGGGGGTACAGGGCCGTGCTGAGCAGTTCTTC.

The chain links TRBV7-2 to TRBJ1-6, with a possible D match to TRBD1 (6 bases). V lost 5 bases, J lost 0 bases, and 14 bases lay in between. The germline gives CDR1 SGHTA, CDR2 FQGNSA. The CDR3 totals 17 residues. Here the CDR3 DNA reads TGTGCCAGCAGCCCACCGACAGGAAGCTCCTATAATTCACCCCTCCACTTT. This encodes CASSPPTGSSYNSPLHF.

The chain combines TRBV28 with TRBJ2-1; D perhaps matches TRBD2 (6 bases). CDR1 and CDR2 (germline): MDHEN, SYDVKM. V gave up 2 bases and J gave up 8 bases, with 7 bases separating them. This CDR3 region has 12 residues. CDR3 in amino acids: CASSLGEDEQFF. The CDR3 DNA follows: TGTGCCAGCAGTTTAGGGGAGGATGAGCAGTTCTTC.

The chain joins TRBV6-1 to TRBJ2-7; TRBD1 matches 8 bases. The CDR3 totals 15 residues. The V and J ends lost 6 bases and 9 bases, in that order; junction bases with no gene match: 16. CDR1 is MNHNS, CDR2 SASEGT, per germline. The CDR3: CASRPGGAGAVAQYF. The CDR3 DNA reads as TGTGCCAGCAGGCCAGGGGGCGCGGGCGCAGTGGCGCAGTACTTC.